This T cell receptor beta chain was observed in a study of identical twins. The authors used template switching to add a universal primer site and gave cDNA unique molecular identifiers. Each CDR3 protein gets one entry after TCRdb re-called the 5' RACE reads with MiXCR. The data hold about 200,000 distinct CDR3 sequences, with 10% to 13% observed a single time. The CDR3 runs 13 residues. The germline V and J ends were trimmed by 0 bases and 0 bases, with 6 bases remaining between them. Germline V gene data show CDR1 as DFQATT and CDR2 as SNEGSKA (reference sequence). This clonotype was recorded many times. Antigen: not known. Notes on the study in general: Memory repertoires showed no such pattern, whereas abundant cord blood beta clonotypes carried fewer insertions. Where beta out-of-frame sequences were concerned, excess twin sharing was weaker.

The sequence was collected from a man aged 45-65 years in good health. The genes are TRBV20-1 and TRBJ2-7; tentative D call: TRBD1 (5 bases). The source material was memory T cells sorted from blood. In DNA form, the CDR3 reads TGCAGTGCTAGAGACGGACACTCCTACGAGCAGTACTTC. This codes for CSARDGHSYEQYF.